This TCR beta chain was observed in a study of shared clonotypes between healthy human individuals. CDR1 is LNHNV, CDR2 YYDKDF, per germline (reference sequence). Losses at the gene ends were 5 bases for V and 1 base for J; bases not matched to a gene: 8. This CDR3 has 16 residues. Only in-frame clones appear in the TCRdb table, and some are missing; sequencing was by immunoSEQ multiplex PCR. The sample lists some 530,000 clones; 70% to 85% were seen once. Specimen: PBMCs. The receptor was isolated from a middle-aged woman in good health. Some clones in this sample may be carry-over from other donors' samples. This chain links TRBV15 with TRBJ2-5; 9 bases agree with TRBD1. In DNA form, the CDR3 reads TGTGCCACCAGCGCAAGACAGGGGGTAGGCCAAGAGACCCAGTACTTC. It yields the protein CATSARQGVGQETQYF.